This entry lists 4 T cell receptor beta chains sequenced from one sample in a study of T cells of healthy individuals. MiXCR, run by TCRdb on the 5' RACE reads, gives a single entry per CDR3 protein. Of roughly 87,000 distinct CDR3 sequences in the sample, roughly 18% are singletons; the top ten hold 6.2%. These receptors were taken from a human donor in good health.

This clonotype was observed many times. This chain joins TRBV7-9 and TRBJ2-1, with D maybe TRBD2 (6 bases). Germline V gene data show CDR1 as SEHNR and CDR2 as FQNEAQ (reference sequence). The CDR3 consists of 15 residues. The V gene lost 0 bases and the J gene lost 5 bases, with 11 bases spanning the gap. The CDR3 region is CASSLAVGGNNEQFF. DNA of the CDR3: TGTGCCAGCAGCTTAGCCGTTGGAGGGAACAATGAGCAGTTCTTC.

There are many counts of this clonotype. The chain recombines TRBV10-3 with TRBJ2-1; 9 nucleotides align to TRBD1. Germline V lookup: CDR1 ENHRY, CDR2 SYGVKD. The CDR3 spans 16 residues. With V trimmed by 3 bases and J by 3 bases, 6 bases remained unmatched. The CDR3 DNA reads as TGTGCCATCAGTGACCCCCGGACAGGGGTCTACAATGAGCAGTTCTTC. It encodes CAISDPRTGVYNEQFF.

The genes are TRBV12-3 or TRBV12-4 and TRBJ2-7; 7 bases agree with TRBD1. The CDR3 sequence is 13 residues long. Trimming took 6 bases from V and 9 from J; bases not matched to a gene: 11. CDR3 loop: CASRPGTEGAQYF. The CDR3 DNA reads TGTGCCAGCAGACCCGGGACAGAGGGCGCGCAGTACTTC.

The table lists this clonotype with a few counts. The chain links TRBV28 to TRBJ2-5; 11 bases are shared with TRBD2. Germline trimming cut 5 bases from V and 1 base from J; bases unmatched to any gene: 9. This CDR3 is 17 amino acids long. Germline CDR1 MDHEN, CDR2 SYDVKM. The CDR3 here is CASSTPLAGDSQETQYF. The CDR3 DNA sequence: TGTGCCAGCAGTACGCCACTAGCGGGGGACTCCCAAGAGACCCAGTACTTC.